Below, 32 T cell receptor beta chains from the same sample are listed, as sequenced in a study of identical twins. TCRdb reprocessed the 5' RACE reads with MiXCR, giving one entry per CDR3 protein. The sample holds fewer than 550,000 distinct CDR3 sequences, roughly 13% seen once. This sample also appeared in a second study, on yellow fever vaccine responses in identical twins.

The specimen was CD4+ T cells sorted from blood. Source of these receptors: a woman between 18 and 30 years old in good health.

This clonotype occurred a few times. This sequence joins TRBV2 and TRBJ2-3, with unresolved D. The CDR3 length is 14 residues. V was pared by 6 bases and J by 1 base, with 11 bases between. Germline-derived CDR1 and CDR2 are SNHLY and FYNNEI. CDR3 sequence reads: CASSQTQGTDTQYF. CDR3 coding DNA: TGTGCCAGCAGCCAAACCCAAGGCACAGATACGCAGTATTTT. Variable domain in full (rest from reference TRBV2 and TRBJ2-3): EPEVTQTPSHQVTQMGQEVILRCVPISNHLYFYWYRQILGQKVEFLVSFYNNEISEKSEIFDDQFSVERPDGSNFTLKIRSTKLEDSAMYFCASSQTQGTDTQYFGPGTRLTVL.

This clonotype has ten or more counts. In nucleotides, the CDR3 is TGTGCCAGCAGTGAAGGGGGCGGGGGGGCTCTGCGAAATGAGCAGTTCTTC. Its translation is CASSEGGGGALRNEQFF. The chain has TRBV2 and TRBJ2-1, with 9 positions matching TRBD2. This CDR3 has 17 amino acids. The germline V gene encodes CDR1 SNHLY and CDR2 FYNNEI. V trimming: 1 base; J trimming: 7 bases; junction bases outside the gene matches: 11. Complete variable domain (other parts from reference TRBV2 and TRBJ2-1): EPEVTQTPSHQVTQMGQEVILRCVPISNHLYFYWYRQILGQKVEFLVSFYNNEISEKSEIFDDQFSVERPDGSNFTLKIRSTKLEDSAMYFCASSEGGGGALRNEQFFGPGTRLTVL.

A few counts support this clonotype. The V call is TRBV11-3, the J call TRBJ2-3; TRBD2 might be the D (6 bases). The V gene's germline CDR1 is SGHNT and CDR2 YENEEA. The CDR3 sequence is 13 residues long. V gave up 1 base and J gave up 12 bases, with 14 bases separating them. The CDR3 DNA reads TGTGCCAGCAGCTTAGGACCGGGACTGGACCAGTATTTT. It translates to CASSLGPGLDQYF.

This clonotype was seen more than once but under ten times. The chain has TRBV20-1 and TRBJ2-7, with TRBD1 matching over 9 bases. After removal of 5 bases from V and 7 bases from J, the junction contained 12 bases not matched to a gene. Germline V CDR1 and CDR2: DFQATT, SNEGSKA (reference sequence). CDR3 length equals 14 residues. The CDR3 region has the DNA TGCAGTGCTGGGCGGGACAGGGCATACGAAGAGCAGTACTTC. Amino acid sequence: CSAGRDRAYEEQYF.

This clonotype was recorded a few times. The chain links TRBV11-1 to TRBJ2-1; 10 bases fit TRBD2. Unmatched junction bases numbered 10, after V lost 5 bases and J lost 0 bases. This CDR3 spans 18 amino acids. The germline V gene encodes CDR1 SGHAT and CDR2 FQDESV (reference sequence). The CDR3 is CASSRLHSGGPSYNEQFF. The CDR3 coding sequence is TGTGCCAGCAGCCGACTACATAGCGGGGGGCCCTCCTACAATGAGCAGTTCTTC.

The genes are TRBV6-2 or TRBV6-3 and TRBJ2-1; 9 bases map to TRBD2. J was trimmed by 2 bases and V by 2 bases; bases with no gene match: 4. The CDR3 length is 16 residues. Germline assignment: CDR1 MNHEY and CDR2 SVGEGT. The CDR3 DNA follows: TGTGCCAGCAGTTACCCGCAGCGGGGGGCCTACAATGAGCAGTTCTTC. Translating gives CASSYPQRGAYNEQFF.

This clonotype has at least ten counts. The chain uses TRBV29-1 and TRBJ2-3; 7 nucleotides line up with TRBD1. The CDR3 loop spans 14 amino acids. V lost 7 bases, J lost 0 bases, and 7 bases stayed unmatched. CDR1 is SQVTM, CDR2 ANQGSEA, per germline. CDR3 nucleotides: TGCAGCGGAGAGACAGGGTTTAGCACAGATACGCAGTATTTT. This gives the protein CSGETGFSTDTQYF.

This chain links TRBV2 with TRBJ2-2; D is ambiguous. The CDR3 has 14 amino acids. Trimming pared 6 bases from V and 0 bases from J, leaving 8 bases between. Germline V gene lookup returns CDR1 SNHLY and CDR2 FYNNEI. The CDR3 sequence is CASSEDTNTGELFF. DNA of the CDR3: TGTGCCAGCAGCGAGGATACGAACACCGGGGAGCTGTTTTTT.

This clonotype was detected only a few times. J is TRBJ2-3 and V is TRBV7-8; TRBD2 might be the D (5 bases). This CDR3 is built from 14 residues. Germline assignment: CDR1 SGHVS and CDR2 FQNEAQ. V gave up 3 bases and J gave up 6 bases, with 13 bases separating them. CDR3 sequence: CASSFYLPGDTQYF. The CDR3 coding sequence is TGTGCCAGCAGCTTTTACCTACCGGGGGATACGCAGTATTTT.

The chain combines TRBV12-3 or TRBV12-4 with TRBJ2-5, with TRBD1 as a possible D gene (6 bases). CDR3 length: 14 amino acids. The V gene lost 0 bases and the J gene lost 4 bases, with 9 bases spanning the gap. This chain's CDR3 is CASSLAQGIETQYF. The CDR3 coding sequence is TGTGCCAGCAGTTTAGCTCAGGGGATAGAGACCCAGTACTTC.

This clonotype was seen only a few times. The rearrangement links TRBV6-2 or TRBV6-3 to TRBJ2-3; 7 bases line up with TRBD2. Germline V gene data show CDR1 as MNHEY and CDR2 as SVGEGT. With V trimmed by 10 bases and J by 1 base, 11 bases remained unmatched. The CDR3 spans 15 residues. CDR3 sequence (DNA): TGTGCCATCCCCCGAACTAGCGACCGCACAGATACGCAGTATTTT. Protein product: CAIPRTSDRTDTQYF.

This clonotype was found a few times. V and J are TRBV10-3 and TRBJ2-7, with TRBD1 as a possible D gene (6 bases). Trimming removed 5 bases at V and 3 bases at J, with 11 bases between. This CDR3 spans 13 amino acids. CDR1 is ENHRY and CDR2 is SYGVKD in the germline V gene. For the CDR3, the DNA is TGTGCCATCAGTCGGACAGAGAGCTACGAGCAGTACTTC. Amino acids: CAISRTESYEQYF.

Only a few counts were recorded for this clonotype. J is TRBJ2-1 and V is TRBV18; no firm D call. Germline V lookup: CDR1 KGHSH, CDR2 LQKENI. There are 13 residues in the CDR3. Trimming took 3 bases from V and 9 from J, leaving 12 bases between them. The CDR3 DNA is TGTGCCAGCTCACCGACCCCTACCAGTGAGCAGTTCTTC. It translates to CASSPTPTSEQFF. The full variable domain, rest sourced from reference TRBV18 and TRBJ2-1, is NAGVMQNPRHLVRRRGQEARLRCSPMKGHSHVYWYRQLPEEGLKFMVYLQKENIIDESGMPKERFSAEFPKEGPSILRIQQVVRGDSAAYFCASSPTPTSEQFFGPGTRLTVL.

On this clonotype itself: A junction end diverges from the germline sequence, so it may reflect a read error. As DNA, the CDR3 is TGTGCTAGCAGCTTGAAAGGACACAATGAAAAACTGTTTTTT. Protein: CASSLKGHNEKLFF. The chain employs TRBV7-7 and TRBJ1-4; maybe TRBD1 (5 bases). Germline V CDR1 and CDR2: SSHAT, FNYEAQ (reference sequence). CDR3 length: 14 amino acids.

This clonotype was seen a few times. V and J are TRBV5-1 and TRBJ2-1; 14 positions agree with TRBD2. In germline, CDR1 is SGHRS, CDR2 YFSETQ. The J segment lost 8 bases and the V segment lost 0 bases, leaving 7 bases of the junction unmatched. This CDR3 region has 17 residues. CDR3 region: CASSLGQTSGRGDEQFF. As DNA, the CDR3 is TGCGCCAGCAGCTTGGGCCAGACTAGCGGGAGGGGGGATGAGCAGTTCTTC. Combining the CDR3 with reference TRBV5-1 and TRBJ2-1 gives the whole variable domain KAGVTQTPRYLIKTRGQQVTLSCSPISGHRSVSWYQQTPGQGLQFLFEYFSETQRNKGNFPGRFSGRQFSNSRSEMNVSTLELGDSALYLCASSLGQTSGRGDEQFFGPGTRLTVL.

This chain connects TRBV29-1 to TRBJ2-3; 10 positions agree with TRBD2. Germline V gene lookup returns CDR1 SQVTM and CDR2 ANQGSEA. The length of the CDR3 is 15 residues. Trimming removed 5 bases from V and 4 bases from J; junction bases left unmatched: 9. Here the CDR3 DNA reads TGCAGCGTTTCCGGGACTAGCGTTCGTGCAGATACGCAGTATTTT. This gives the protein CSVSGTSVRADTQYF.

A few counts support this clonotype. V is TRBV14 and J is TRBJ2-1; tentative D call: TRBD2 (6 bases). Germline V gene data show CDR1 as SGHDN and CDR2 as FVKESK. V shed 6 bases and J shed 9 bases, with 15 bases lying between them. The CDR3 is 13 amino acids. This CDR3 is CASSQTRASEQFF. The CDR3 DNA follows: TGTGCCAGCAGTCAGACTAGGGCTTCTGAGCAGTTCTTC.

This clonotype was counted only a few times. The V gene is TRBV3-2, the J gene TRBJ2-1; the table names TRBD2, a call not compared with the DNA. TRBV3-2 is deemed a pseudogene. The CDR3 extends over 18 amino acids. CDR3 in amino acids: CASCPALLLAGTYNEQFF. DNA of the CDR3: TGTGCCAGCTGTCCCGCCCTTCTGCTAGCGGGGACCTACAATGAGCAGTTCTTC.

This clonotype showed up just a few times. The chain combines TRBV7-9 with TRBJ2-7; D may be TRBD2 (5 bases). Germline loops: CDR1 SEHNR, CDR2 FQNEAQ (reference sequence). This CDR3 has 15 residues. V was shortened by 1 base and J by 0 bases, with 10 bases between the two germline ends. The CDR3 protein is CASSLGWAGSYEQYF. CDR3 DNA sequence: TGTGCCAGCAGCTTAGGGTGGGCGGGCTCCTACGAGCAGTACTTC.

This clonotype was observed a few times. The chain uses TRBV6-5 and TRBJ2-1; TRBD1 agrees at 7 bases. Germline CDR1 MNHEY, CDR2 SVGAGI. CDR3 size: 17 residues. J gave up 2 bases and V 2 bases, and 9 bases lay outside the gene matches. The CDR3 DNA sequence: TGTGCCAGCAGTTACCAGAACCCGGGACAGCCCTACAATGAGCAGTTCTTC. It translates to CASSYQNPGQPYNEQFF.

This clonotype was seen more than once but under ten times. The rearrangement joins TRBV20-1 to TRBJ1-2; the D gene is possibly TRBD1 (5 bases). CDR3 size: 13 residues. The germline gives CDR1 DFQATT, CDR2 SNEGSKA (reference sequence). Trimming removed 3 bases from V and 7 bases from J, with 15 bases in between. As DNA, the CDR3 is TGCAGTGCTAGTGTGGGGACGGCCTTTGGCTACACCTTC. Its translation: CSASVGTAFGYTF.

This clonotype was found many times. The genes are TRBV7-6 and TRBJ1-3; 7 bases fit TRBD1. Germline CDR1 SGHVS, CDR2 FNYEAQ. The V and J ends lost 6 bases and 9 bases, in that order; junction bases with no gene match: 11. This CDR3 contains 14 residues. The chain's CDR3 is CASSRGTAQTTIYF. The DNA for the CDR3 is TGTGCCAGCAGTCGCGGGACAGCCCAAACCACCATATATTTT.

This chain joins TRBV20-1 and TRBJ2-1; 7 nucleotides line up with TRBD1. The CDR3 loop spans 14 amino acids. CDR1 and CDR2 (germline): DFQATT, SNEGSKA (reference sequence). The V and J ends lost 6 bases and 10 bases, in that order; junction bases with no gene match: 15. For the CDR3, the DNA is TGCAGTGCCCCTCGACAGGGTGGTGTGGGGGAGCAGTTCTTC. Protein sequence: CSAPRQGGVGEQFF.

This clonotype has just a few counts. The V gene is TRBV5-1, the J gene TRBJ2-7; the match to TRBD1 covers 7 bases. Germline V gene data show CDR1 as SGHRS and CDR2 as YFSETQ. V lost 7 bases and J lost 2; bases outside the gene matches: 6. CDR3 length equals 13 residues. CDR3 protein: CASRKGAAYEQYF. The CDR3 coding sequence is TGCGCCAGCCGCAAGGGGGCGGCCTACGAGCAGTACTTC. The full variable domain, with the rest looked up from reference TRBV5-1 and TRBJ2-7, is KAGVTQTPRYLIKTRGQQVTLSCSPISGHRSVSWYQQTPGQGLQFLFEYFSETQRNKGNFPGRFSGRQFSNSRSEMNVSTLELGDSALYLCASRKGAAYEQYFGPGTRLTVT.

The table lists this clonotype with a few counts. V and J are TRBV7-9 and TRBJ2-1; a weak D match, TRBD1 (6 bases). Trimming took 0 bases from V and 8 from J, leaving 11 bases between them. The CDR3 covers 14 residues. CDR1 is SEHNR, CDR2 FQNEAQ, per germline (reference sequence). As DNA, the CDR3 is TGTGCCAGCAGCTTAGCCTCCCAGGGGTATGAGCAGTTCTTC. It is translated as CASSLASQGYEQFF.

Only a few counts were recorded for this clonotype. The chain employs TRBV7-2 and TRBJ2-1; D remains ambiguous. V dropped 2 bases and J dropped 8 bases, with 13 bases sitting between them. Germline-derived CDR1 and CDR2 are SGHTA and FQGNSA. The CDR3 totals 14 residues. The CDR3 coding sequence is TGTGCCAGCAGCTTAAGGTTCCTGGCCGATGAGCAGTTCTTC. This sequence encodes CASSLRFLADEQFF.

The DNA of the CDR3 is TGTGCCAGCAGCTTATCCGGGGAATATGGCGAGCAGTACTTC. It translates to CASSLSGEYGEQYF. V usage is TRBV7-3 and J usage is TRBJ2-7; TRBD2 is a possible D gene (5 bases). The CDR3 is 14 amino acids. Germline V lookup: CDR1 SGHTA, CDR2 FQGTGA. V lost 2 bases to trimming and J lost 6 bases, with 14 bases between them.

V is TRBV20-1 and J is TRBJ2-4, with TRBD1 as a possible D gene (6 bases). Trimming shortened V by 3 bases and J by 1 base, and 28 bases separated the two germline ends. The germline V gene encodes CDR1 DFQATT and CDR2 SNEGSKA (reference sequence). The CDR3 spans 20 residues. The CDR3 reads CSASPYRPKGSQGAKNIQYF. The DNA for the CDR3 is TGCAGTGCTAGTCCGTACCGTCCCAAGGGTAGTCAGGGGGCCAAAAACATTCAGTACTTC.

This clonotype was seen at least ten times. This chain links TRBV12-3 or TRBV12-4 with TRBJ2-1; 14 bases are shared with TRBD2. With V trimmed by 5 bases and J by 9 bases, 9 bases remained unmatched. CDR3 size: 16 residues. The CDR3 nucleotides are TGTGCCAGCAGTGACAGGACTAGCGGGGGGCGGGGTGAGCAGTTCTTC. Residues: CASSDRTSGGRGEQFF.

The V and J genes are TRBV5-1 and TRBJ2-7, with a possible D match to TRBD2 (5 bases). The CDR3 covers 15 residues. Germline V gene lookup returns CDR1 SGHRS and CDR2 YFSETQ. The germline V and J ends were trimmed by 0 bases and 3 bases, with 13 bases remaining between them. The CDR3 protein is CASSLELASNYEQYF. The CDR3 region has the DNA TGCGCCAGCAGCTTGGAGTTAGCGAGCAACTACGAGCAGTACTTC.

This clonotype was observed a handful of times. This chain joins TRBV4-2 and TRBJ2-7; the match to TRBD1 covers 10 bases. The V gene end was trimmed by 5 bases and the J gene end by 2 bases; junction bases not matched to a gene: 6. The CDR3 is made up of 15 amino acids. Germline CDR1 is LGHNA and CDR2 is YNFKEQ. CDR3 sequence (DNA): TGTGCCAGCAGCGCAACCGGGACAGGGGCCTACGAGCAGTACTTC. It yields the protein CASSATGTGAYEQYF.

This clonotype appeared a few times. The chain uses TRBV9 and TRBJ2-1, with D uncertain. The CDR3 spans 13 residues. V lost 2 bases and J lost 5, with 8 bases in between. CDR1 and CDR2 from the germline V gene are SGDLS and YYNGEE. In DNA, the CDR3 is TGTGCCAGCAGCGTGCGCATAGACAATGAGCAGTTCTTC. This codes for CASSVRIDNEQFF.